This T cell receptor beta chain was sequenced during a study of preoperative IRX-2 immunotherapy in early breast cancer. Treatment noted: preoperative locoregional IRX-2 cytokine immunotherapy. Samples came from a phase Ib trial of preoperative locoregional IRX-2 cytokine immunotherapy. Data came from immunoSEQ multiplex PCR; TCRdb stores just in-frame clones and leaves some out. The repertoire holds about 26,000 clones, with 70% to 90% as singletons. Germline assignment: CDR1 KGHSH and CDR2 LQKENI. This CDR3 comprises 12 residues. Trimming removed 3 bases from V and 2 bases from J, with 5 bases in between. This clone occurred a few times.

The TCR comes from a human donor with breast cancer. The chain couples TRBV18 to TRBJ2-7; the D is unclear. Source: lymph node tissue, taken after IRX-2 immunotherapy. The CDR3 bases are TGTGCCAGCTCACCGGACGCCTACGAGCAGTACGTC. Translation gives CASSPDAYEQYV.